The clone carrying this TCR beta chain was counted many times. Germline loops: CDR1 SQVTM, CDR2 ANQGSEA. CDR3 length: 15 residues. V dropped 0 bases and J dropped 0 bases, with 9 bases sitting between them. As it was prepared, the TCRbeta library received unique molecular identifiers. In TCRdb, the PCR reads were re-called with MiXCR into one record per CDR3 protein. The table records roughly 350,000 distinct CDR3 sequences, 10% of them present only once. This entry is derived from a study of T-cell reconstitution after alpha-beta-depleted transplantation in children. The sequenced sample was PBMCs from the stem cell graft donor, obtained from the stem cell graft. The sequence was collected from a human donor who donated a stem cell graft to a child with acute lymphoblastic leukemia. This chain connects TRBV29-1 to TRBJ1-3; D remains unclear. This CDR3 is CSVEEARSSGNTIYF. The CDR3, as DNA: TGCAGCGTTGAAGAGGCCCGGAGCTCTGGAAACACCATATATTTT.